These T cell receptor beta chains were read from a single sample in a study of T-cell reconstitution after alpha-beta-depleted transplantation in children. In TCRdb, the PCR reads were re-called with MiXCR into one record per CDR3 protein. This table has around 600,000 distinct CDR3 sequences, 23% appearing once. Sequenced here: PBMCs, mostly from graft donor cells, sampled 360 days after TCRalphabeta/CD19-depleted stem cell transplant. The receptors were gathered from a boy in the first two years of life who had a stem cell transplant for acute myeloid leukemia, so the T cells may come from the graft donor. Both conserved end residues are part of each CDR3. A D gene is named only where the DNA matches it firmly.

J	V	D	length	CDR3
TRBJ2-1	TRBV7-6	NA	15	CASSLFQGAYNEQFF
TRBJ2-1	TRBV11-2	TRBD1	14	CASRAGTDISEQFF
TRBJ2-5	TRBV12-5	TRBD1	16	CASALGQGARHETQYF
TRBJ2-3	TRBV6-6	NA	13	CASYTDPTDTQYF
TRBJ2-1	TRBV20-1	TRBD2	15	CSARDPSGAYNEQFF
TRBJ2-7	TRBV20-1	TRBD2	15	CSARVNGGGFYEQYF
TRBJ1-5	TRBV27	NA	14	CASSPARLNQPQHF
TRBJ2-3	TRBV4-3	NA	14	CASSQDHPMDTQYF
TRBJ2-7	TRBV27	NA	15	CASSLSTTPFYEQYF
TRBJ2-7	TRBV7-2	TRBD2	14	CASSALAGTYEQYF
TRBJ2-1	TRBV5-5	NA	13	CASSLTGSPEQFF
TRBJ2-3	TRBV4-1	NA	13	CASSQAMEDTQYF
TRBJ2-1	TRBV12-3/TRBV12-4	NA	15	CASTLRGPSGNEQFF
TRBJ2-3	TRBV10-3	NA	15	CAISEGRGSVDTQYF
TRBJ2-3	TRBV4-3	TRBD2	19	CASSQDYAGAGGPGDTQYF
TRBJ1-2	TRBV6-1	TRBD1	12	CASTPTGRGYTF
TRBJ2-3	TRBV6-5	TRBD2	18	CASSYSIVAGGITDTQYF
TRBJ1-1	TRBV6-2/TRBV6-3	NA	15	CASSYSGGTYTEAFF
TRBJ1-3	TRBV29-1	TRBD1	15	CSVVDRLPPGNTIYF
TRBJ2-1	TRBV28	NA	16	CASSKAGTGTYNEQFF
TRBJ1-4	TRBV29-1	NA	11	CSVERSEKLFF
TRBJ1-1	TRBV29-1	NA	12	CSVAGQAIEAFF
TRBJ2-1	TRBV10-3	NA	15	CAISESLGVVNEQFF
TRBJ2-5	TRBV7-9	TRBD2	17	CASSASLAGGTRATQYF
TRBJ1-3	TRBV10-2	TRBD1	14	CASSPDRGENTIYF
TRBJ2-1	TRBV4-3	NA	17	CASSLRLGVIFYNEQFF
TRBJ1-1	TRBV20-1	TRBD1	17	CSARDESLKTGTLEAFF
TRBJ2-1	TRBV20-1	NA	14	CSARVSPIYNEQFF
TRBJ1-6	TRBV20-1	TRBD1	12	CSAGDRDSPLHF
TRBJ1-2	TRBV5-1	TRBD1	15	CASSSRGQGRAGYTF
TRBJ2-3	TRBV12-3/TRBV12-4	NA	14	CASSLFRDTDTQYF
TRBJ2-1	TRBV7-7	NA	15	CASSDRPSSYNEQFF
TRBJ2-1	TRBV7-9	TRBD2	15	CASSFGTSGTNEQFF
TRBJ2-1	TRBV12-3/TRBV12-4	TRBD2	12	CASRTSLGEQFF
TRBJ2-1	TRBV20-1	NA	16	CSASTGHRNPYNEQFF
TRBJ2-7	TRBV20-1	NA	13	CSDMNSRDHEQYF
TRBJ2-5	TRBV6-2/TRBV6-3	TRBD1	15	CASGTRGTGGETQYF
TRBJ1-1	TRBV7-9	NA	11	CASRETGEAFF
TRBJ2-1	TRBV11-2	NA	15	CASSSTGNVQEEQFF
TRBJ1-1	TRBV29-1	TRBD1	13	CSASTTGGTEAFF
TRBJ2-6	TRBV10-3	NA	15	CAIRQGSSGANVLTF
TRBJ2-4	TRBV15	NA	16	CATSTRDTVAKNIQYF
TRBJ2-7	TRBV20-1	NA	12	CSAIISGYEQYF
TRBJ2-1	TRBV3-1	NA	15	CASSQVRLVANEQFF
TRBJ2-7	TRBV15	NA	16	CATSREFLTLSYEQYF
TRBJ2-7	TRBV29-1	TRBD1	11	CSVDWTGGQYF
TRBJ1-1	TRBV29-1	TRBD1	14	CSVERTGIYTEAFF
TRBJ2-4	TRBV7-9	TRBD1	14	CASTRGTGQNIQYF
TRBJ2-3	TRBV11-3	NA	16	CASSLGRGGGFDTQYF
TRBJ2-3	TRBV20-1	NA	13	CSARRGRSDTQYF
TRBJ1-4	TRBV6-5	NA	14	CASSYSIGGEKLFF
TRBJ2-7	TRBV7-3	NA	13	CASSSGGHHEQYF
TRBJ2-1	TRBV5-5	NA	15	CASAGTAQSYNEQFF
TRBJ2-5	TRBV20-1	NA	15	CSAREGVRIQETQYF
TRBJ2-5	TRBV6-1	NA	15	CASSITWGGPETQYF